A single sample gave rise to the 32 T cell receptor beta chains below, sequenced in a study of cytomegalovirus exposure and HLA in healthy donors. Both 60 Vbeta primers and 13 Jbeta primers went into the PCR. Some clones are missing from TCRdb's copy, which holds only in-frame ones; the method was immunoSEQ multiplex PCR. The repertoire table contains fewer than 85,000 clones. Material for sequencing was PBMCs. All receptors come from a man in his fifties or sixties in good health and CMV-seropositive.

The V gene is TRBV9, the J gene TRBJ2-7; TRBD1 agrees at 8 bases. This CDR3 is 13 amino acids long. Trimming cost V 4 bases and J 6 bases; bases outside gene matches: 6. CDR1 and CDR2 from the germline V gene are SGDLS and YYNGEE. The CDR3 is CASSTPGGGEQYV. In DNA form, the CDR3 reads TGTGCCAGCAGCACTCCAGGGGGCGGCGAGCAGTACGTC.

The chain recombines TRBV2 with TRBJ1-6, with no clear D. Trimming removed 6 bases at V and 10 bases at J, with 22 bases between. The CDR3 loop spans 16 amino acids. Germline V gene data show CDR1 as SNHLY and CDR2 as FYNNEI. The CDR3 DNA is TGTGCCAGCAGAGGGTCGGGCCGTCGGGGAGTATCACCCCTCCACTTT. This translates into CASRGSGRRGVSPLHF.

This chain connects TRBV7-2 to TRBJ1-5; D gene ambiguous. This CDR3 has 12 residues. Germline CDR1 and CDR2: SGHTA and FQGNSA. Trimming pared 5 bases from V and 4 bases from J, leaving 6 bases between. The CDR3 DNA is TGTGCCAGCAGCCGTAGTAATCAGCCCCAGCATTTT. Translated, it gives CASSRSNQPQHF.

V is TRBV5-6 and J is TRBJ1-2; tentatively, D is TRBD1 (5 bases). Deletions cut 0 bases from V and 7 bases from J, with 13 bases between. Germline CDR1 SGHDT, CDR2 YYEEEE. The CDR3 loop spans 14 amino acids. CDR3 amino acids: CASSLEGRVGGYTF. DNA of the CDR3: TGTGCCAGCAGCTTGGAAGGCAGGGTTGGTGGCTACACCTTC.

The CDR3 nucleotides read TGCGCCAGCAGCCAAGCGGACGGGCGGGGGCTTAGCACAGATACGCAGTATTTT. Translation: CASSQADGRGLSTDTQYF. The chain is built from TRBV4-1 and TRBJ2-3; a weak D match, TRBD2 (7 bases). V dropped 1 base and J dropped 0 bases, with 17 bases sitting between them. The CDR3 consists of 18 residues. The germline gives CDR1 MGHRA, CDR2 YSYEKL.

The rearrangement links TRBV2 to TRBJ1-1; D ambiguous. V dropped 8 bases and J dropped 6 bases, with 16 bases sitting between them. The CDR3 has 13 residues. In germline, CDR1 is SNHLY, CDR2 FYNNEI. This CDR3 is CASEDILTPEAFF. The CDR3 bases are TGTGCCAGCGAAGACATACTTACACCTGAAGCTTTCTTT.

The V call is TRBV6-1, the J call TRBJ2-1; tentative D call: TRBD2 (6 bases). The V end was cut by 0 bases, the J end by 7 bases, with 13 bases between. This CDR3 is 15 amino acids long. Germline-derived CDR1 and CDR2 are MNHNS and SASEGT. The CDR3 DNA is TGTGCCAGCAGTGAAGCGCGCGACGGGGGTAATGAGCAGTTCTTC. Residues: CASSEARDGGNEQFF.

The V call is TRBV7-9, the J call TRBJ1-2; D remains unclear. V was trimmed by 1 base and J by 7 bases, leaving 19 bases between them. The CDR3 runs 16 residues. CDR1 and CDR2 (germline): SEHNR, FQNEAQ (reference sequence). The CDR3 DNA reads as TGTGCCAGCAGCTTAGAAAATGTTCGGCCAGGAATTGGCTACACCTTC. It yields the protein CASSLENVRPGIGYTF.

The chain is built from TRBV9 and TRBJ1-5; 10 bases line up with TRBD1. Germline V lookup: CDR1 SGDLS, CDR2 YYNGEE. CDR3 length equals 15 residues. Germline trimming cut 0 bases from V and 6 bases from J; bases unmatched to any gene: 3. The CDR3 region is CASSVGDRGPQPQHF. CDR3 coding DNA: TGTGCCAGCAGCGTAGGTGACAGGGGGCCTCAGCCCCAGCATTTT.

The chain couples TRBV7-9 to TRBJ1-5; D is unresolved. Deletions cut 3 bases from V and 5 bases from J, with 5 bases between. This CDR3 is built from 12 residues. The germline gives CDR1 SEHNR, CDR2 FQNEAQ (reference sequence). CDR3 in amino acids: CASSFGDQPQHF. The CDR3 DNA sequence: TGTGCCAGCAGCTTCGGAGATCAGCCCCAGCATTTT.

The gene calls are TRBV28 and TRBJ2-5, with TRBD2 matching over 9 bases. The junction had 13 bases not matched to a gene; V was cut back by 6 bases and J by 5 bases. Germline lookup yields CDR1 MDHEN and CDR2 SYDVKM. The CDR3 spans 16 residues. DNA of the CDR3: TGTGCCAGCAGCCGCTCGGGGGGCGGGAGGGCCGAGACCCAGTACTTC. It encodes CASSRSGGGRAETQYF.

The V call is TRBV2, the J call TRBJ2-1, with D possibly TRBD2 on 7 matching bases. Germline V gives CDR1 SNHLY, CDR2 FYNNEI. The ends were cut back, 5 bases at V and 5 bases at J, with 19 bases in the middle. The CDR3 contains 16 residues. DNA for the CDR3: TGTGCCAGCAGTCTACGTAGTGGGGGGGCCAACAATGAGCAGTTCTTC. This translates into CASSLRSGGANNEQFF. Based on the CDR3 plus reference TRBV2 and TRBJ2-1, the full variable domain is EPEVTQTPSHQVTQMGQEVILRCVPISNHLYFYWYRQILGQKVEFLVSFYNNEISEKSEIFDDQFSVERPDGSNFTLKIRSTKLEDSAMYFCASSLRSGGANNEQFFGPGTRLTVL.

The chain combines TRBV25-1 with TRBJ2-7, with 7 nucleotides matching TRBD2. Trimming at V came to 2 bases and at J to 2 bases, leaving 3 bases not matched to a gene. CDR1 and CDR2 from the germline V gene are MGHDK and SYGVNS. The CDR3 covers 14 residues. The CDR3 sequence is CASSEGEGTYEQYV. CDR3 bases: TGTGCCAGCAGTGAAGGGGAGGGGACCTACGAGCAGTACGTC.

The chain combines TRBV6-5 with TRBJ1-2; possible D gene TRBD1, 6 bases. Per the germline V gene, CDR1 is MNHEY and CDR2 is SVGAGI. The CDR3 length is 16 residues. The V gene lost 4 bases and the J gene lost 4 bases, with 19 bases spanning the gap. DNA for the CDR3: TGTGCCAGCAGTTCCCATCGACAGGATAAGACCTATGGCTACACCTTC. Its protein product is CASSSHRQDKTYGYTF.

This rearrangement joins TRBV6-1 to TRBJ1-4; maybe TRBD1 (6 bases). V was cut by 0 bases and J by 5 bases, with 10 bases left in between. Germline CDR1 and CDR2: MNHNS and SASEGT. CDR3 size: 15 residues. This chain's CDR3 is CASSEASDRNEKLFF. The DNA of the CDR3 is TGTGCCAGCAGTGAAGCCTCGGACAGAAATGAAAAACTGTTTTTT.

The rearrangement uses TRBV29-1 and TRBJ1-2; D might be TRBD1 (6 bases). The germline V and J ends were trimmed by 4 bases and 7 bases, with 16 bases remaining between them. Germline CDR1 SQVTM, CDR2 ANQGSEA. The CDR3 consists of 13 residues. The CDR3 loop is CSVVDRSNGGYTF. The CDR3 coding sequence is TGCAGCGTTGTCGACAGGTCCAACGGTGGCTACACCTTC.

J is TRBJ2-7 and V is TRBV6-5; D is perhaps TRBD2 (6 bases). Germline CDR1 and CDR2: MNHEY and SVGAGI. The length of the CDR3 is 14 residues. Trimming removed 6 bases from V and 2 bases from J, with 14 bases in between. The DNA of the CDR3 is TGTGCCAGCAGCTTAGGGACTGCGGCCTACGAGCAGTACTTC. It specifies CASSLGTAAYEQYF.

The chain employs TRBV28 and TRBJ2-7, with D perhaps matching TRBD2 (5 bases). V lost 6 bases and J 0 bases, leaving 9 bases between the germline ends. The CDR3 is 13 amino acids. Germline assignment: CDR1 MDHEN and CDR2 SYDVKM. CDR3 protein: CASRGASSYEQYF. As DNA, the CDR3 is TGTGCCAGCAGGGGAGCCAGCTCCTACGAGCAGTACTTC.

The chain carries TRBV5-4 and TRBJ2-6; 9 bases are shared with TRBD1. Germline V lookup: CDR1 SGHNT, CDR2 YYREEE (reference sequence). With V trimmed by 6 bases and J by 2 bases, 9 bases remained unmatched. The CDR3 contains 17 residues. The DNA for the CDR3 is TGTGCCAGCACCCATGCGGGACAGGGCCCTGGGGCCAACGTCCTGACTTTC. Its translation is CASTHAGQGPGANVLTF.

The chain combines TRBV19 with TRBJ2-1; 8 positions match TRBD1. The germline gives CDR1 LNHDA, CDR2 SQIVND (reference sequence). The CDR3 covers 14 residues. Trimming at V came to 10 bases and at J to 3 bases, leaving 8 bases not matched to a gene. CDR3 region: CATSDRGNYNEQFF. CDR3 bases: TGTGCCACCTCCGACAGGGGAAACTACAATGAGCAGTTCTTC.

The rearrangement links TRBV7-9 to TRBJ2-4; 7 bases agree with TRBD2. Germline trimming cut 3 bases from V and 8 bases from J; bases unmatched to any gene: 7. Looked up from germline, CDR1 is SEHNR and CDR2 is FQNEAQ (reference sequence). This CDR3 spans 14 amino acids. CDR3 in amino acids: CASSFDAGEDIQYF. DNA of the CDR3: TGTGCCAGCAGCTTTGATGCGGGAGAGGACATTCAGTACTTC. Together with reference TRBV7-9 and TRBJ2-4, the CDR3 gives the full variable domain: DTGVSQNPRHKITKRGQNVTFRCDPISEHNRLYWYRQTLGQGPEFLTYFQNEAQLEKSRLLSDRFSAERPKGSFSTLEIQRTEQGDSAMYLCASSFDAGEDIQYFGAGTRLSVL.

The CDR3 reads CASSQEGGTGGEGTGELFF. The CDR3 nucleotides are TGCGCCAGCAGCCAAGAAGGAGGGACAGGGGGCGAGGGGACCGGGGAGCTGTTTTTT. This chain connects TRBV4-1 to TRBJ2-2, with 12 bases matching TRBD1. The V and J ends lost 0 bases and 5 bases, in that order; junction bases with no gene match: 10. The CDR3 length is 19 residues. Germline V gene sequence: CDR1 MGHRA, CDR2 YSYEKL.

The rearrangement links TRBV11-2 to TRBJ2-5; 8 positions match TRBD2. The CDR3 has 15 amino acids. Germline CDR1 reads SGHAT; CDR2 reads FQNNGV. The V segment lost 1 base and the J segment 2 bases; nucleotides outside the gene matches: 3. Written as DNA, the CDR3 is TGTGCCAGCAGCTTAGTAGCGGGGTGGCAAGAGACCCAGTACTTC. This translates into CASSLVAGWQETQYF.

V usage is TRBV29-1 and J usage is TRBJ1-2, with D perhaps matching TRBD1 (6 bases). There are 14 residues in the CDR3. The V end lost 2 bases, the J end lost 3 bases, and 13 bases lay between the germline ends. Germline CDR1 and CDR2: SQVTM and ANQGSEA. The CDR3 loop reads CSVEQGPGYYGYTF. Written as DNA, the CDR3 is TGCAGCGTTGAACAGGGGCCCGGTTACTATGGCTACACCTTC.

The V gene is TRBV19, the J gene TRBJ2-2; 7 bases agree with TRBD1. Unmatched junction bases numbered 4, after V lost 5 bases and J lost 4 bases. Germline assignment: CDR1 LNHDA and CDR2 SQIVND (reference sequence). This CDR3 is 14 amino acids long. CDR3 in DNA: TGTGCCAGTAGTTCCTACAGGGGCACCGGGGAGCTGTTTTTT. As protein: CASSSYRGTGELFF. Variable domain in full (rest from reference TRBV19 and TRBJ2-2): DGGITQSPKYLFRKEGQNVTLSCEQNLNHDAMYWYRQDPGQGLRLIYYSQIVNDFQKGDIAEGYSVSREKKESFPLTVTSAQKNPTAFYLCASSSYRGTGELFFGEGSRLTVL.

Turning to this clone: Other nucleotide sequences from this sample produce the same CDR3. The chain carries TRBV19 and TRBJ2-3, with TRBD2 matching over 7 bases. The V gene's germline CDR1 is LNHDA and CDR2 SQIVND (reference sequence). The CDR3 covers 18 residues. The CDR3 is CALSKLEGLAVSTDTQYF. The CDR3 DNA reads TGTGCTCTCAGCAAGTTGGAGGGTCTAGCGGTTAGCACAGATACGCAGTATTTT. Full variable domain (outside the CDR3, taken from reference TRBV19 and TRBJ2-3): DGGITQSPKYLFRKEGQNVTLSCEQNLNHDAMYWYRQDPGQGLRLIYYSQIVNDFQKGDIAEGYSVSREKKESFPLTVTSAQKNPTAFYLCALSKLEGLAVSTDTQYFGPGTRLTVL.

The chain combines TRBV19 with TRBJ2-1; TRBD1 agrees at 7 bases. The CDR3 sequence is 16 residues long. Trimming at V came to 3 bases and at J to 0 bases, leaving 5 bases not matched to a gene. Germline V gene lookup returns CDR1 LNHDA and CDR2 SQIVND (reference sequence). Written as DNA, the CDR3 is TGTGCCAGTAGTATCGGACAGGACAGCTCCTACAATGAGCAGTTCTTC. Its protein product is CASSIGQDSSYNEQFF.

The gene calls are TRBV18 and TRBJ2-6; tentative D call: TRBD2 (6 bases). The germline V gene has CDR1 KGHSH and CDR2 LQKENI. CDR3 length: 16 amino acids. The V gene lost 5 bases and the J gene lost 0 bases, with 11 bases spanning the gap. The CDR3: CASSSSGGSGANVLTF. Written as DNA, the CDR3 is TGTGCCAGCTCATCTTCCGGGGGCTCTGGGGCCAACGTCCTGACTTTC. The full variable domain, rest sourced from reference TRBV18 and TRBJ2-6, is NAGVMQNPRHLVRRRGQEARLRCSPMKGHSHVYWYRQLPEEGLKFMVYLQKENIIDESGMPKERFSAEFPKEGPSILRIQQVVRGDSAAYFCASSSSGGSGANVLTFGAGSRLTVL.

The chain has TRBV4-1 and TRBJ2-1; 9 positions agree with TRBD2. Germline CDR1 is MGHRA and CDR2 is YSYEKL. The trim removed 4 bases at V and 5 bases at J, leaving 12 bases unmatched. The CDR3 spans 17 residues. For the CDR3, the DNA is TGCGCCAGCAGCCCCTCCCCGGTGGCTAGCGGGAACAATGAGCAGTTCTTC. The encoded protein is CASSPSPVASGNNEQFF.

The chain employs TRBV25-1 and TRBJ1-2; maybe TRBD1 (5 bases). The V gene lost 5 bases and the J gene lost 1 base, with 14 bases spanning the gap. CDR3 size: 15 residues. Germline values: CDR1 MGHDK, CDR2 SYGVNS. This CDR3 is CASSNSGRGNYGYTF. The DNA of the CDR3 is TGTGCCAGCAGTAATTCAGGGAGGGGTAACTATGGCTACACCTTC.

The CDR3 loop is CASSPRTGTYGYTF. The CDR3 DNA follows: TGCGCCAGCAGCCCTCGGACAGGGACCTATGGCTACACCTTC. V usage is TRBV4-1 and J usage is TRBJ1-2; 8 bases are a match to TRBD1. V shed 4 bases and J 4 bases; nucleotides not matched to a gene: 5. The CDR3 is 14 residues long. From germline, CDR1 is MGHRA and CDR2 YSYEKL.

The CDR3 here is CASSLGQRGDNEQFF. The DNA for the CDR3 is TGTGCCAGCAGCTTAGGCCAGCGGGGGGACAATGAGCAGTTCTTC. The chain employs TRBV13 and TRBJ2-1, with TRBD2 matching 9 bases. The CDR3 consists of 15 residues. V lost 0 bases and J lost 5; bases outside the gene matches: 2. The V gene's germline CDR1 is PRHDT and CDR2 FYEKMQ (reference sequence).